These 24 T cell receptor beta chains originate from one sample sequenced in a study of cytomegalovirus exposure and HLA in healthy donors. The primer mix had 60 Vbeta and 13 Jbeta primers. Clones were read by immunoSEQ multiplex PCR, and TCRdb kept only the in-frame ones, dropping some. This table has more than 90,000 clones, approximately 72% appearing once. What was sequenced was PBMCs. The receptor source for this set is a man in his forties in good health and CMV-seropositive.

The rearrangement uses TRBV25-1 and TRBJ1-5, with 8 nucleotides matching TRBD1. J gave up 2 bases and V 8 bases, and 8 bases lay outside the gene matches. Looked up from germline, CDR1 is MGHDK and CDR2 is SYGVNS. This CDR3 is built from 15 residues. CDR3 amino acids: CASCCQTGGNQPQHF. The CDR3 DNA reads as TGTGCCAGCTGCTGCCAGACAGGGGGCAATCAGCCCCAGCATTTT.

The rearrangement joins TRBV12-5 to TRBJ1-2; unclear D gene. V was shortened by 0 bases and J by 0 bases, with 14 bases between the two germline ends. This CDR3 is built from 17 residues. Germline lookup yields CDR1 LGHNT and CDR2 FRNRAP. For the CDR3, the DNA is TGTGCTAGTGGTTTGGTGGGAGGTGCGGACGCTAACTATGGCTACACCTTC. Its translation is CASGLVGGADANYGYTF.

The CDR3 loop is CASSLGDAGAAKYF. As DNA, the CDR3 is TGTGCCAGCAGCTTAGGGGACGCAGGGGCAGCAAAGTACTTC. The V call is TRBV7-2, the J call TRBJ2-7; possibly TRBD1 for D (6 bases). The V and J ends lost 1 base and 11 bases respectively, with 18 bases between them. The germline V gene encodes CDR1 SGHTA and CDR2 FQGNSA. This CDR3 has 14 amino acids.

The rearrangement uses TRBV5-4 and TRBJ2-2; 13 nucleotides line up with TRBD2. In germline, CDR1 is SGHNT, CDR2 YYREEE (reference sequence). CDR3 size: 16 residues. Losses at the gene ends were 4 bases for V and 6 bases for J; bases not matched to a gene: 6. CDR3 DNA: TGTGCCAGCAGCCGGACTAGCGGGGGCCCCCCCGGGGAGCTGTTTTTT. This codes for CASSRTSGGPPGELFF.

The chain couples TRBV21-1 to TRBJ1-3; the table calls TRBD1, which could not be checked here. TRBV21-1 constitutes a pseudogene. The CDR3 is made up of 17 amino acids. The CDR3 loop is CASSLDRESSSGNTIYF. CDR3 bases: TGTGCCAGCAGTTTAGACAGGGAATCCAGCTCTGGAAACACCATATATTTT.

This chain's CDR3 is CASSMRVTVRHQPQHF. CDR3 in DNA: TGTGCCAGTAGTATGAGAGTGACAGTCAGACATCAGCCCCAGCATTTT. The chain uses TRBV19 and TRBJ1-5, with a weak D call TRBD1 (5 bases). The germline V gene encodes CDR1 LNHDA and CDR2 SQIVND (reference sequence). The V and J ends lost 3 bases and 5 bases respectively, with 17 bases between them. This CDR3 has 16 residues. Supplemented by reference TRBV19 and TRBJ1-5, the full variable domain reads DGGITQSPKYLFRKEGQNVTLSCEQNLNHDAMYWYRQDPGQGLRLIYYSQIVNDFQKGDIAEGYSVSREKKESFPLTVTSAQKNPTAFYLCASSMRVTVRHQPQHFGDGTRLSIL.

The rearrangement joins TRBV6-5 to TRBJ2-7; D is unresolved. The ends were cut back, 3 bases at V and 2 bases at J, with 5 bases in the middle. There are 12 residues in the CDR3. The germline CDR1 and CDR2 sequences are MNHEY and SVGAGI. The CDR3, as DNA: TGTGCCAGCAGTTATGACACCTACGAGCAGTACTTC. Residues: CASSYDTYEQYF.

This chain uses TRBV5-1 with TRBJ2-3, with a tentative D call TRBD2 (5 bases). Trimming took 2 bases from V and 8 from J, leaving 15 bases between them. This CDR3 is built from 14 residues. Germline V gives CDR1 SGHRS, CDR2 YFSETQ. CDR3 nucleotide sequence: TGCGCCAGCAGCTTTCCCGGGAATGAGGGTACGCAGTATTTT. It codes for CASSFPGNEGTQYF.

V gene TRBV5-1 combines with J gene TRBJ1-1, with 8 bases aligning to TRBD1. With 2 bases clipped from V and 3 bases from J, the junction kept 12 bases outside the gene matches. Germline lookup yields CDR1 SGHRS and CDR2 YFSETQ. The CDR3 loop spans 17 amino acids. The CDR3 here is CASSFGQGAHLYTEAFF. The CDR3 nucleotides are TGCGCCAGCAGCTTCGGTCAGGGGGCGCATCTGTACACTGAAGCTTTCTTT.

The V and J genes are TRBV10-3 and TRBJ2-2; 7 bases agree with TRBD1. Germline values: CDR1 ENHRY, CDR2 SYGVKD. The CDR3 loop spans 15 amino acids. Trimming took 3 bases from V and 2 from J; bases not matched to a gene: 3. CDR3 residues: CAISEGDSNTGELFF. Written as DNA, the CDR3 is TGTGCCATCAGTGAAGGGGACAGCAACACCGGGGAGCTGTTTTTT.

This clone was seen a single time. The rearrangement uses TRBV28 and TRBJ2-3, with TRBD2 matching 8 bases. Germline V CDR1 and CDR2: MDHEN, SYDVKM. J was trimmed by 5 bases and V by 10 bases; bases with no gene match: 14. The CDR3 is made up of 15 amino acids. The CDR3 is CATAGTGLDQDTQYF. The CDR3 nucleotides are TGTGCCACCGCGGGCACGGGACTAGACCAAGATACGCAGTATTTT.

This clone has more than one count but fewer than ten. Other DNA sequences within the sample encode an identical CDR3. The chain is built from TRBV28 and TRBJ2-7; D is perhaps TRBD1 (5 bases). The V and J ends lost 5 bases and 1 base respectively, with 6 bases between them. The CDR3 loop spans 12 amino acids. Germline loops: CDR1 MDHEN, CDR2 SYDVKM. The CDR3 nucleotides read TGTGCCAGCAGTAGGGGATCCTACGAGCAGTACTTC. Amino acids: CASSRGSYEQYF.

The CDR3 nucleotides are TGTGCCAGCAGCCAACGGGACAGCCAGAACACCGGGGAGCTGTTTTTT. Translation gives CASSQRDSQNTGELFF. This rearrangement joins TRBV7-9 to TRBJ2-2; 7 bases map to TRBD1. V was pared by 5 bases and J by 1 base, with 7 bases of the junction left unmatched. This CDR3 region has 16 residues. Germline CDR1 is SEHNR and CDR2 is FQNEAQ (reference sequence).

Note on this clone: A read error may produce the germline difference seen at one junction end. The chain is built from TRBV6-1 and TRBJ2-7; 9 positions match TRBD1. This CDR3 comprises 16 residues. Germline CDR1 reads MNHNS; CDR2 reads SASEGT. CDR3 in DNA: TGTGCCAGCAGCGAAGGGCGTGGGGACAGGGCCTACGAGCAGTACTTC. The encoded protein is CASSEGRGDRAYEQYF.

Note on this clone: Other nucleotide sequences from this sample produce the same CDR3. The chain carries TRBV6-5 and TRBJ1-1, with a weak D call TRBD1 (5 bases). Trimming shortened V by 2 bases and J by 4 bases, and 8 bases separated the two germline ends. The CDR3 has 13 residues. Germline values: CDR1 MNHEY, CDR2 SVGAGI. The CDR3 nucleotides are TGTGCCAGCAGTTACGGAAGGGGCACTGAAGCTTTCTTT. This gives the protein CASSYGRGTEAFF.

The chain recombines TRBV2 with TRBJ1-6; TRBD1 agrees at 10 bases. This CDR3 region has 16 residues. J gave up 9 bases and V 4 bases, and 9 bases lay outside the gene matches. CDR1 is SNHLY, CDR2 FYNNEI, per germline. CDR3 DNA: TGTGCCAGCAGTGGTACCCCGGGACAGGGGATTTCACCCCTCCACTTT. This encodes CASSGTPGQGISPLHF.

The chain recombines TRBV4-3 with TRBJ1-3; D is unresolved. V lost 2 bases to trimming and J lost 0 bases, with 11 bases between them. The CDR3 has 16 amino acids. CDR1 is LGHNA and CDR2 is YSLEER in the germline V gene. The CDR3 loop reads CASSQQTTSSGNTIYF. CDR3 sequence (DNA): TGCGCCAGCAGCCAACAAACGACAAGCTCTGGAAACACCATATATTTT.

The rearrangement uses TRBV6-5 and TRBJ1-2, with a tentative D call TRBD1 (6 bases). Trimming shortened V by 5 bases and J by 0 bases, and 7 bases separated the two germline ends. The CDR3 is 13 amino acids. Germline CDR1 reads MNHEY; CDR2 reads SVGAGI. The CDR3 spells CASSRDTNYGYTF. The CDR3 region has the DNA TGTGCCAGCAGTAGGGACACTAACTATGGCTACACCTTC.

This clone was counted only a few times. V gene TRBV5-1 combines with J gene TRBJ1-1; 10 bases align to TRBD1. Germline V lookup: CDR1 SGHRS, CDR2 YFSETQ. CDR3 length: 13 residues. The ends lost 4 bases at V and 5 bases at J; junction bases unmatched: 2. The CDR3 here is CASSPGQGTEAFF. DNA of the CDR3: TGCGCCAGCAGCCCGGGACAGGGGACTGAAGCTTTCTTT.

The rearrangement links TRBV5-6 to TRBJ2-3; TRBD2 matches 8 bases. With 4 bases clipped from V and 0 bases from J, the junction kept 7 bases outside the gene matches. The CDR3 runs 16 residues. The germline gives CDR1 SGHDT, CDR2 YYEEEE. CDR3 bases: TGTGCCAGCAGCCTTACTAGCGGAGGCAGCACAGATACGCAGTATTTT. This encodes CASSLTSGGSTDTQYF. The entire variable domain, with the rest obtained from reference TRBV5-6 and TRBJ2-3, is as follows: DAGVTQSPTHLIKTRGQQVTLRCSPKSGHDTVSWYQQALGQGPQFIFQYYEEEERQRGNFPDRFSGHQFPNYSSELNVNALLLGDSALYLCASSLTSGGSTDTQYFGPGTRLTVL.

The CDR3 DNA is TGTGCCAGCAGCCAGGGGATTGCTAATGAAAAACTGTTTTTT. Translated, it gives CASSQGIANEKLFF. This chain connects TRBV7-2 to TRBJ1-4; D might be TRBD1 (6 bases). CDR3 size: 14 residues. Trimming took off 5 bases at V and 3 bases at J, with 10 bases between the two ends. Per germline, CDR1 SGHTA and CDR2 FQGNSA.

The chain uses TRBV19 and TRBJ2-1, with D perhaps matching TRBD2 (6 bases). Germline V gene data show CDR1 as LNHDA and CDR2 as SQIVND (reference sequence). Trimming took off 4 bases at V and 8 bases at J, with 12 bases between the two ends. The CDR3 contains 13 residues. The CDR3 DNA reads as TGTGCCAGTAGTACAGGACTAAGCGATGAGCAGTTCTTC. Translation gives CASSTGLSDEQFF.

J is TRBJ1-5 and V is TRBV10-3; no clear D gene. The V gene lost 2 bases and the J gene lost 0 bases, with 5 bases spanning the gap. CDR3 size: 14 residues. The germline V gene has CDR1 ENHRY and CDR2 SYGVKD. The CDR3 DNA reads as TGTGCCATCAGTGAGCCCTATAGCAATCAGCCCCAGCATTTT. This translates into CAISEPYSNQPQHF.

The gene calls are TRBV29-1 and TRBJ2-3; D ambiguous. From germline, CDR1 is SQVTM and CDR2 ANQGSEA. The CDR3 has 13 residues. V shed 2 bases and J shed 3 bases, with 9 bases lying between them. The CDR3 region has the DNA TGCAGCGTTGAAATATCTTATACAGATACGCAGTATTTT. It codes for CSVEISYTDTQYF.